This TCR beta chain appears in the sequencing data of a study of blood T cell repertoires in COVID-19 (dated by TCRdb to the early 2020s). About the study as a whole: The collaborator samples originated in the United States, Italy and Spain and spanned the acute and convalescent phases of COVID-19. The prospective study material was composed of cDNA or gDNA derived from T cells, B-cell-depleted T cells, or PBMCs. Subjects who had been exposed to COVID-19, were actively infected with it, or had recovered from it provided the deeply sampled blood TCRbeta repertoires that made up the dataset. The repertoires were released in a freely available public database meant as a resource for research on the immune response to SARS-CoV-2. The samples were drawn from the first 160 participants of the ongoing ImmuneRACE study and from under 1,500 subjects provided by 6 global collaborators. Sample metadata almost always included a de-identified subject ID, COVID-19 status, age in years and sex. Where available, HLA class I and class II types were obtained from metadata supplied by the sample provider rather than from assay-based typing.

Broad study findings and their caveats: The amount of clinical and demographic metadata varied by source and participant and was provided uncurated.

This clone came up a few times. It has no known antigen specificity. No base-level quality is on record; no much larger clone is a single base apart. The immunoSEQ Assay, a bias-controlled multiplex PCR, was used to amplify TCRbeta CDR3 regions from genomic DNA. The paper's data handling went like this. The number of nucleated cells in each sample was estimated from the amplification of reference gene primers within the assay. To quantify the absolute abundance of each unique TCRbeta CDR3 rearrangement, sequence reads were collapsed and filtered. For each sample, productive Simpson clonality was calculated as the square root of Simpson's diversity index across productive rearrangements. TCRdb re-hosts the immuneACCESS table, in-frame sequences only. Its copies lack some clones; in the studies checked, an unresolved V gene accounts for under half of them, and the cause for the rest is not known. V and J calls plus clone size are reproduced from that table; the DNA served to infer D and trimming. In all, the sample holds some 100,000 clones, and around nine tenths of those were seen once. Around 5% of the sample comes from the top ten.

Inclusive of the bounding cysteine and phenylalanine, the CDR3 is 17 residues long. The read is trimmed to its CDR3 DNA, 51 bases read in frame from base 1. Trimming removed 1 base from V and 3 bases from J, leaving 19 bases between the germline ends. From a lookup of the germline V gene, CDR1 and CDR2 are MNHEY and SVGEGT. The collaborating institutions used their own protocols to collect whole blood in K2EDTA tubes. For TCRbeta analysis, collaborator samples were shipped as frozen whole blood, as isolated PBMCs, or as DNA extracted from either sample type. The rearranged segments are TRBV6-2 or TRBV6-3 and TRBJ2-7; D gene: possibly TRBD2, on 6 matching bases. This receptor was taken from a woman older than 75 with active COVID-19. The sample consisted of peripheral blood. The sequence in DNA is TGTGCCAGCAGTTACTTTCCGTACGGGACTCGCGGCTACGAGCAGTACTTC. Its coded protein is CASSYFPYGTRGYEQYF.